This entry lists 22 T cell receptor beta chains sequenced from one sample in a study of CD8 T cells in ankylosing spondylitis. Overall study findings and caveats: Several highly homologous variants formed a TCR beta motif that appeared characteristic of ankylosing spondylitis blood.

Their target antigens are unknown. MiXCR was run by TCRdb on the 5' RACE reads, yielding one entry per CDR3 protein. The sample includes 330,000 or so distinct CDR3 sequences, roughly 8% of them seen just once. Material for sequencing was blood, either unsorted or a sorted T cell fraction (not recorded which). The receptors were gathered from a male donor with ankylosing spondylitis.

The chain carries TRBV5-1 and TRBJ2-7; the D is unclear. Trimming removed 3 bases from V and 6 bases from J, with 13 bases in between. The germline gives CDR1 SGHRS, CDR2 YFSETQ. The length of the CDR3 is 13 residues. The CDR3 sequence is CASSSQRAAEQYF. In DNA, the CDR3 is TGCGCCAGCAGCTCGCAACGGGCCGCCGAGCAGTACTTC.

This clonotype was recorded at least ten times. The junction departs from the called germline gene at one end, perhaps through a read error. The rearrangement links TRBV12-3 or TRBV12-4 to TRBJ2-3; D assignment may be TRBD1 or TRBD2 (5 bases each). There are 13 residues in the CDR3. CDR3 sequence: CASSEFQGDMQYF. CDR3 nucleotide sequence: TGTGCCAGCAGTGAGTTTCAGGGAGATATGCAGTATTTT.

This clonotype was detected ten times or more. The J gene is TRBJ2-6, the V gene TRBV10-3; D gene uncertain. V was shortened by 8 bases and J by 0 bases, with 17 bases between the two germline ends. CDR1 ENHRY and CDR2 SYGVKD come from the germline V gene. The CDR3 loop spans 17 amino acids. This chain's CDR3 is CAIEEFSTFSGANVLTF. Here the CDR3 DNA reads TGTGCCATCGAGGAGTTCTCGACTTTCTCTGGGGCCAACGTCCTGACTTTC.

This chain uses TRBV6-1 with TRBJ2-2, with TRBD2 matching 10 bases. V was clipped by 6 bases and J by 5 bases; unmatched bases: 6. This CDR3 has 15 amino acids. Germline V lookup: CDR1 MNHNS, CDR2 SASEGT. The CDR3 DNA follows: TGTGCCAGCAGGGCTAGCGGGAGCGTTACCGGGGAGCTGTTTTTT. This sequence encodes CASRASGSVTGELFF.

The rearrangement uses TRBV5-1 and TRBJ2-2, with 8 bases lining up with TRBD1. Germline assignment: CDR1 SGHRS and CDR2 YFSETQ. There are 15 residues in the CDR3. With 0 bases clipped from V and 7 bases from J, the junction kept 5 bases outside the gene matches. DNA of the CDR3: TGCGCCAGCAGCTTGGAAGGACAGGGCATCGGGGAGCTGTTTTTT. It yields the protein CASSLEGQGIGELFF.

The chain is built from TRBV29-1 and TRBJ2-1; perhaps TRBD2 as D (5 bases). Germline CDR1 reads SQVTM; CDR2 reads ANQGSEA. This CDR3 has 13 amino acids. Trimming cost V 1 base and J 7 bases, with 11 bases left between them. CDR3 nucleotide sequence: TGCAGCGTTGAAGGTGGACTGAGGAATGAGCAGTTCTTC. As protein: CSVEGGLRNEQFF.

The CDR3 sequence is CASSYAVSNQPQHF. The CDR3 bases are TGTGCCAGCAGTTACGCAGTTAGCAATCAGCCCCAGCATTTT. J is TRBJ1-5 and V is TRBV6-2 or TRBV6-3; D unresolved. Trimming cost V 2 bases and J 0 bases, with 5 bases left between them. The CDR3 runs 14 residues. Germline assignment: CDR1 MNHEY and CDR2 SVGEGT.

This clonotype was seen only a few times. This sequence joins TRBV7-6 and TRBJ1-1; D is undetermined. This CDR3 is 15 amino acids long. Deletions cut 0 bases from V and 5 bases from J, with 13 bases between. Germline V CDR1 and CDR2: SGHVS, FNYEAQ. CDR3 nucleotide sequence: TGTGCCAGCAGCTTAGCACCAACGATGGTGACTGAAGCTTTCTTT. Translation gives CASSLAPTMVTEAFF.

J is TRBJ2-1 and V is TRBV20-1, with 10 bases aligning to TRBD2. This CDR3 has 15 amino acids. The V gene end was trimmed by 3 bases and the J gene end by 5 bases; junction bases not matched to a gene: 7. CDR1 is DFQATT, CDR2 SNEGSKA, per germline (reference sequence). This CDR3 reads CSASPRTSGNNEQFF. CDR3 DNA: TGCAGTGCTAGCCCTCGGACTAGCGGAAACAATGAGCAGTTCTTC.

This chain joins TRBV20-1 and TRBJ1-3; D gene uncertain. The CDR3 is made up of 11 amino acids. Germline V gives CDR1 DFQATT, CDR2 SNEGSKA (reference sequence). Deletions cut 5 bases from V and 3 bases from J, with 5 bases between. In nucleotides, the CDR3 is TGCAGTGCTGGATTTGGAAACACCATATATTTT. Residues: CSAGFGNTIYF.

In its sample, this clonotype was seen many times. The V and J genes are TRBV29-1 and TRBJ2-3, with TRBD1 matching 7 bases. The CDR3 sequence is 13 residues long. Trimming removed 7 bases from V and 6 bases from J; junction bases left unmatched: 10. The germline gives CDR1 SQVTM, CDR2 ANQGSEA. The CDR3 spells CSGTRTGADTQYF. CDR3 nucleotides: TGCAGCGGGACCCGGACAGGTGCGGATACGCAGTATTTT.

The gene calls are TRBV18 and TRBJ2-7; possibly TRBD1 for D (6 bases). V was cut by 6 bases and J by 1 base, with 16 bases left in between. Germline-derived CDR1 and CDR2 are KGHSH and LQKENI. The CDR3 totals 15 residues. CDR3 in amino acids: CASSPGRDTSYEQYF. DNA of the CDR3: TGTGCCAGCTCCCCAGGCCGGGACACTTCCTACGAGCAGTACTTC.

This clonotype was picked up many times. The gene calls are TRBV28 and TRBJ2-7; the D is unclear. Germline V CDR1 and CDR2: MDHEN, SYDVKM. V lost 6 bases, J lost 3 bases, and 15 bases lay in between. This CDR3 has 14 residues. CDR3: CASRDYYRDYEQYF. CDR3 DNA sequence: TGTGCCAGCAGAGATTATTACAGAGACTACGAGCAGTACTTC.

This clonotype was detected only a few times. This chain connects TRBV5-1 to TRBJ2-1; either TRBD1 or TRBD2 may fit D (5 bases each). Trimming stripped 0 bases from V and 8 bases from J, with 12 bases between. CDR1 is SGHRS and CDR2 is YFSETQ in the germline V gene. The CDR3 length is 14 residues. The CDR3 is CASSLGWGSYEQFF. The CDR3, as DNA: TGCGCCAGCAGCTTGGGCTGGGGGAGTTATGAGCAGTTCTTC.

This clonotype was detected a few times. This chain links TRBV7-2 with TRBJ1-4; TRBD1 agrees at 7 bases. The CDR3 totals 17 residues. Unmatched junction bases numbered 8, after V lost 0 bases and J lost 4 bases. Germline V gives CDR1 SGHTA, CDR2 FQGNSA. Here the CDR3 DNA reads TGTGCCAGCAGCTTAGCGCTGGCAGGGGGGGGTAATGAAAAACTGTTTTTT. It translates to CASSLALAGGGNEKLFF.

The gene calls are TRBV19 and TRBJ2-1, with TRBD1 matching 8 bases. The V gene's germline CDR1 is LNHDA and CDR2 SQIVND (reference sequence). The CDR3 runs 15 residues. V shed 2 bases, J shed 13 bases, and the junction held 13 bases outside the gene matches. The CDR3 sequence: CASSIRDRSLADQFF. CDR3 coding DNA: TGTGCCAGTAGTATACGGGACAGGAGCTTAGCTGATCAGTTCTTC.

The rearrangement joins TRBV9 to TRBJ2-7; D assignment may be TRBD1 or TRBD2 (5 bases each). Germline CDR1 is SGDLS and CDR2 is YYNGEE. Trimming removed 3 bases from V and 3 bases from J, with 13 bases in between. This CDR3 comprises 14 residues. As DNA, the CDR3 is TGTGCCAGCAGCGGGGACGGAGGCGGCTACGAGCAGTACTTC. This encodes CASSGDGGGYEQYF.

In its sample, this clonotype was seen many times. In DNA, the CDR3 is TGCGCCAGCAGTGGGGTGGACGATGAGCAGTTCTTC. Its translation: CASSGVDDEQFF. The V gene is TRBV5-1, the J gene TRBJ2-1; D remains ambiguous. The CDR3 consists of 12 residues. Germline V CDR1 and CDR2: SGHRS, YFSETQ. The V end was cut by 5 bases, the J end by 8 bases, with 11 bases between. Supplemented by reference TRBV5-1 and TRBJ2-1, the full variable domain reads KAGVTQTPRYLIKTRGQQVTLSCSPISGHRSVSWYQQTPGQGLQFLFEYFSETQRNKGNFPGRFSGRQFSNSRSEMNVSTLELGDSALYLCASSGVDDEQFFGPGTRLTVL.

This clonotype was seen a few times. V is TRBV20-1 and J is TRBJ1-1, with unresolved D. The CDR3 sequence is 11 residues long. CDR1 DFQATT and CDR2 SNEGSKA come from the germline V gene (reference sequence). Trimming stripped 4 bases from V and 2 bases from J, with 5 bases between. The CDR3 bases are TGCAGTGCTAACAAAAACACTGAAGCTTTCTTT. Translated, it gives CSANKNTEAFF.

The chain carries TRBV12-3 or TRBV12-4 and TRBJ2-7, with 8 bases lining up with TRBD1. Germline trimming cut 5 bases from V and 7 bases from J; bases unmatched to any gene: 4. There are 12 residues in the CDR3. The CDR3 here is CASSQGAGEQYF. In nucleotides, the CDR3 is TGTGCCAGCAGTCAGGGGGCGGGGGAGCAGTACTTC.

The J gene is TRBJ2-7, the V gene TRBV27; D is possibly TRBD1 (6 bases). This CDR3 has 15 residues. CDR1 MNHEY and CDR2 SMNVEV come from the germline V gene (reference sequence). The V end was cut by 3 bases, the J end by 5 bases, with 17 bases between. This CDR3 is CASSFLLGGVDEQYF. The CDR3 DNA is TGTGCCAGCAGTTTCCTTCTAGGGGGAGTAGACGAGCAGTACTTC.

This sequence joins TRBV3-1 and TRBJ1-1; the D gene is possibly TRBD1 (5 bases). The V gene lost 0 bases and the J gene lost 11 bases, with 7 bases spanning the gap. Germline lookup yields CDR1 LGHDT and CDR2 YNNKEL (reference sequence). The CDR3 sequence is 11 residues long. The CDR3: CASSQEGHAFF. The CDR3 nucleotides are TGTGCCAGCAGCCAAGAGGGGCATGCTTTCTTT.